What follows are 14 T cell receptor beta chains derived from one specimen sequenced in a study of cytomegalovirus exposure and HLA in healthy donors. 60 Vbeta and 13 Jbeta primers were used in PCR. TCRdb's copy holds only in-frame clones and misses some; the assay was immunoSEQ multiplex PCR. The table lists roughly 190,000 clones, 75% to 85% of them singletons. Sequencing was performed on PBMCs. These receptors came from a woman in her 50s in good health and CMV-seronegative.

The V call is TRBV5-1, the J call TRBJ1-6; 8 nucleotides align to TRBD1. This CDR3 has 15 amino acids. Germline V gives CDR1 SGHRS, CDR2 YFSETQ. Trimming cost V 4 bases and J 5 bases; bases outside gene matches: 5. The CDR3 region has the DNA TGCGCCAGCAGCCACACACAGGGGGATAATTCACCCCTCCACTTT. Translated: CASSHTQGDNSPLHF. The full variable domain, with the rest looked up from reference TRBV5-1 and TRBJ1-6, is KAGVTQTPRYLIKTRGQQVTLSCSPISGHRSVSWYQQTPGQGLQFLFEYFSETQRNKGNFPGRFSGRQFSNSRSEMNVSTLELGDSALYLCASSHTQGDNSPLHFGNGTRLTVT.

This chain links TRBV4-3 with TRBJ1-2; 12 bases align to TRBD1. The J segment lost 9 bases and the V segment lost 0 bases, leaving 8 bases of the junction unmatched. The germline gives CDR1 LGHNA, CDR2 YSLEER. The length of the CDR3 is 16 residues. The CDR3 bases are TGCGCCAGCAGCCAAGACAAAGGGGGACAGGGGGCAAGCTACACCTTC. Translating it yields CASSQDKGGQGASYTF.

This chain links TRBV4-3 with TRBJ2-3; 8 bases line up with TRBD2. CDR3 length equals 18 residues. CDR1 LGHNA and CDR2 YSLEER come from the germline V gene. After removal of 5 bases from V and 1 base from J, the junction contained 14 bases not matched to a gene. This CDR3 reads CASSLNRGSGRGTDTQYF. The CDR3 DNA sequence: TGCGCCAGCAGCTTAAATCGGGGGAGCGGGAGAGGCACAGATACGCAGTATTTT.

V and J are TRBV7-2 and TRBJ1-5, with a possible D match to TRBD1 (5 bases). Trimming shortened V by 4 bases and J by 7 bases, and 11 bases separated the two germline ends. The V gene's germline CDR1 is SGHTA and CDR2 FQGNSA. This CDR3 is 13 amino acids long. The CDR3 region is CASSYGAGQPQHF. In DNA form, the CDR3 reads TGTGCCAGCAGCTATGGGGCCGGACAGCCCCAGCATTTT.

V gene TRBV10-3 combines with J gene TRBJ2-7, with D possibly TRBD1 on 6 matching bases. The CDR3 is 14 residues long. Germline CDR1 ENHRY, CDR2 SYGVKD. V was shortened by 4 bases and J by 3 bases, with 13 bases between the two germline ends. The CDR3 bases are TGTGCCATCAGTGGCCCACTACAGGGCTACGAGCAGTACTTC. This codes for CAISGPLQGYEQYF.

This clone was seen only once. This chain joins TRBV19 and TRBJ2-2; TRBD2 matches 9 bases. This CDR3 has 16 amino acids. The germline V gene encodes CDR1 LNHDA and CDR2 SQIVND (reference sequence). The V gene end was trimmed by 7 bases and the J gene end by 0 bases; junction bases not matched to a gene: 6. CDR3 protein: CASKGLAGPNTGELFF. CDR3 coding DNA: TGTGCCAGTAAAGGGCTAGCGGGACCGAACACCGGGGAGCTGTTTTTT.

This rearrangement joins TRBV13 to TRBJ2-7; D is uncertain. V lost 0 bases and J 5 bases, leaving 8 bases between the germline ends. CDR3 size: 13 residues. Germline V CDR1 and CDR2: PRHDT, FYEKMQ (reference sequence). CDR3 sequence: CASSLGQTHEQYF. CDR3 sequence (DNA): TGTGCCAGCAGCTTAGGGCAGACTCACGAGCAGTACTTC.

The genes are TRBV9 and TRBJ1-1; 7 nucleotides match TRBD1. Germline V CDR1 and CDR2: SGDLS, YYNGEE. CDR3 length: 15 amino acids. With 4 bases clipped from V and 4 bases from J, the junction kept 10 bases outside the gene matches. In DNA form, the CDR3 reads TGTGCCAGCAGCCCTTGGACAGGTTTGAGCACTGAAGCTTTCTTT. It encodes CASSPWTGLSTEAFF.

This clone showed up just once. The chain has TRBV9 and TRBJ2-1; D gene uncertain. The germline V gene has CDR1 SGDLS and CDR2 YYNGEE. Trimming removed 2 bases at V and 9 bases at J, with 12 bases between. The CDR3 has 13 amino acids. The CDR3 DNA is TGTGCCAGCAGCGTGACACCTGTGGGTGAGCAGTTCTTC. Amino acids: CASSVTPVGEQFF. The full variable domain, completed using reference TRBV9 and TRBJ2-1, is DSGVTQTPKHLITATGQRVTLRCSPRSGDLSVYWYQQSLDQGLQFLIQYYNGEERAKGNILERFSAQQFPDLHSELNLSSLELGDSALYFCASSVTPVGEQFFGPGTRLTVL.

Only a few counts were recorded for this clone. V usage is TRBV4-1 and J usage is TRBJ2-7; the match to TRBD2 covers 7 bases. Germline V gives CDR1 MGHRA, CDR2 YSYEKL. The V segment lost 1 base and the J segment 0 bases; nucleotides outside the gene matches: 3. The CDR3 is 15 residues long. The CDR3 loop reads CASSQGERGSYEQYF. DNA of the CDR3: TGCGCCAGCAGCCAAGGGGAGCGGGGCTCCTACGAGCAGTACTTC.

The genes are TRBV2 and TRBJ1-1, with 9 bases matching TRBD1. The CDR3 spans 15 residues. From germline, CDR1 is SNHLY and CDR2 FYNNEI. With V trimmed by 5 bases and J by 1 base, 5 bases remained unmatched. The chain's CDR3 is CASSTGTGRNTEAFF. In DNA, the CDR3 is TGTGCCAGCAGTACCGGGACAGGGAGGAACACTGAAGCTTTCTTT. Supplemented by reference TRBV2 and TRBJ1-1, the full variable domain reads EPEVTQTPSHQVTQMGQEVILRCVPISNHLYFYWYRQILGQKVEFLVSFYNNEISEKSEIFDDQFSVERPDGSNFTLKIRSTKLEDSAMYFCASSTGTGRNTEAFFGQGTRLTVV.

DNA of the CDR3: TGCGCCAGCAGCTCCGCCGGGACAGGGGGGACAGATACGCAGTATTTT. Protein: CASSSAGTGGTDTQYF. V usage is TRBV5-1 and J usage is TRBJ2-3, with 11 nucleotides matching TRBD1. V was clipped by 3 bases and J by 3 bases; unmatched bases: 6. Germline assignment: CDR1 SGHRS and CDR2 YFSETQ. This CDR3 spans 16 amino acids.

This clone was seen only a few times. J is TRBJ1-2 and V is TRBV29-1; the D gene is possibly TRBD1 (5 bases). The CDR3 is 14 amino acids. Looked up from germline, CDR1 is SQVTM and CDR2 is ANQGSEA. V was trimmed by 6 bases and J by 2 bases, leaving 16 bases between them. The CDR3 DNA reads as TGCAGCGTCTCCGAGTTAGGGGCGAACTATGGCTACACCTTC. Encoded protein: CSVSELGANYGYTF.

A note on this clone: At one of its ends the junction is not consistent with the germline gene, which may arise from a read error. V and J are TRBV7-9 and TRBJ2-1; possibly TRBD2 for D (5 bases). The CDR3 runs to 16 residues. CDR1 SEHNR and CDR2 FQNEAQ come from the germline V gene (reference sequence). The DNA of the CDR3 is TGTTCCAGCAGCTTAGATGTCGGGAATTTTCCCAATGAGCAGTTCTTC. Translated, it gives CSSSLDVGNFPNEQFF. Complete variable domain (other parts from reference TRBV7-9 and TRBJ2-1): DTGVSQNPRHKITKRGQNVTFRCDPISEHNRLYWYRQTLGQGPEFLTYFQNEAQLEKSRLLSDRFSAERPKGSFSTLEIQRTEQGDSAMYLCSSSLDVGNFPNEQFFGPGTRLTVL.